The 6 T cell receptor beta chains below all came from one sample that was sequenced in a study of blood T cell repertoires in COVID-19. Libraries were prepared by immunoSEQ multiplex PCR; TCRdb keeps only in-frame clonotypes and omits some of them. The sample lists 100,000 or so clones, roughly 80% occurring once. Input material: peripheral blood. The receptors were sampled from a woman aged 65 to 85 with active or convalescent COVID-19.

The CDR3 DNA is TGTGCCAGCAGTTTGGGGCAGGGGAGCCCGATTAACTATGGCTACACCTTC. It codes for CASSLGQGSPINYGYTF. The rearrangement joins TRBV28 to TRBJ1-2; TRBD1 might be the D (6 bases). CDR3 length: 17 residues. Germline V CDR1 and CDR2: MDHEN, SYDVKM. The V end was cut by 3 bases, the J end by 1 base, with 18 bases between.

The chain joins TRBV3-1 (or the pseudogene TRBV3-2) to TRBJ2-2; 13 bases are shared with TRBD2. There are 16 residues in the CDR3. V was clipped by 3 bases and J by 6 bases; unmatched bases: 4. The germline gives CDR1 LGHDT, CDR2 YNNKEL (reference sequence). CDR3 nucleotides: TGTGCCAGCAGCCAGGGGACTAGCGGGGAGGCCGGGGAGCTGTTTTTT. Translating it yields CASSQGTSGEAGELFF.

The genes are TRBV20-1 and TRBJ1-1; possible D gene TRBD1, 6 bases. The CDR3 covers 12 residues. V was clipped by 3 bases and J by 4 bases, with 9 bases between them. Germline V gives CDR1 DFQATT, CDR2 SNEGSKA (reference sequence). This CDR3 is CSASGQSTEAFF. The DNA of the CDR3 is TGCAGTGCTAGTGGACAGTCCACTGAAGCTTTCTTT.

This rearrangement joins TRBV4-1 to TRBJ1-6; 8 positions agree with TRBD1. The germline V gene has CDR1 MGHRA and CDR2 YSYEKL. The CDR3 totals 19 residues. The V segment lost 0 bases and the J segment 9 bases; nucleotides outside the gene matches: 16. CDR3 sequence reads: CASSQDRADWTGHRSPLHF. The CDR3 DNA reads TGCGCCAGCAGCCAAGATAGGGCAGATTGGACAGGGCATCGTTCACCCCTCCACTTT.

CDR3: CASSQGSSYNEQFF. In DNA, the CDR3 is TGTGCCAGCAGCCAGGGGAGCTCCTACAATGAGCAGTTCTTC. This chain joins TRBV9 and TRBJ2-1; tentatively, D is TRBD1 (6 bases). V was shortened by 4 bases and J by 0 bases, with 8 bases between the two germline ends. Germline V gives CDR1 SGDLS, CDR2 YYNGEE. The CDR3 covers 14 residues.

This chain links TRBV18 with TRBJ2-7; 7 bases match TRBD1. The germline CDR1 and CDR2 sequences are KGHSH and LQKENI. V shed 2 bases and J 4 bases; nucleotides not matched to a gene: 8. This CDR3 is built from 15 residues. CDR3 region: CASSPTGASSYEQYF. The CDR3 DNA follows: TGTGCCAGCTCACCAACAGGGGCTTCAAGTTACGAGCAGTACTTC.